Below are 10 T cell receptor beta chains sequenced from a single sample in a study of OX40 agonist ivuxolimab in advanced cancers. TCRdb's table, derived via immunoSEQ multiplex PCR, lists solely in-frame clones and lacks some. The table records 55,000 to 70,000 clones, around 88% of them present only once. The sample in question was CD4+ or CD8+ T cells sorted from blood, obtained in a trial of the OX40 agonist ivuxolimab. Receptors originate from an adult with an advanced solid tumor such as melanoma, head and neck, liver or kidney cancer.

CDR3 nucleotides: TGTGCCAGCTACTCCGGCCCACCCGCCGACGAGCAGTACTTC. This codes for CASYSGPPADEQYF. The rearrangement links TRBV28 to TRBJ2-7; D ambiguous. The V gene's germline CDR1 is MDHEN and CDR2 SYDVKM. The V end lost 8 bases, the J end lost 5 bases, and 19 bases lay between the germline ends. The CDR3 covers 14 residues.

The chain employs TRBV6-1 and TRBJ2-1, with a tentative D call TRBD2 (5 bases). The CDR3 consists of 11 residues. Trimming took off 8 bases at V and 7 bases at J, with 9 bases between the two ends. Germline-derived CDR1 and CDR2 are MNHNS and SASEGT. CDR3 region: CASPRENEQFF. DNA for the CDR3: TGTGCCAGCCCGAGGGAGAATGAGCAGTTCTTC.

This clone was detected only once. At one end the junction does not follow the germline gene, possibly because of a read error. The genes are TRBV7-7 and TRBJ2-1; maybe TRBD1 (6 bases). The CDR3 has 15 residues. Germline values: CDR1 SSHAT, CDR2 FNYEAQ (reference sequence). This CDR3 reads CASSRTSGQYNEQFF. As DNA, the CDR3 is TGTGCTAGCAGCCGCACAAGTGGACAGTACAATGAGCAGTTCTTC.

The gene calls are TRBV7-6 and TRBJ1-2; D unclear. Germline V lookup: CDR1 SGHVS, CDR2 FNYEAQ. Trimming cost V 1 base and J 7 bases, with 10 bases left between them. The length of the CDR3 is 13 residues. CDR3 loop: CASSLEVVGGYTF. The DNA of the CDR3 is TGTGCCAGCAGCTTAGAGGTGGTGGGTGGCTACACCTTC.

The rearrangement links TRBV6-5 to TRBJ1-1, with D unclear. The germline V and J ends were trimmed by 2 bases and 6 bases, with 10 bases remaining between them. The CDR3 spans 13 residues. CDR1 is MNHEY, CDR2 SVGAGI, per germline. CDR3 DNA sequence: TGTGCCAGCAGTTACCTCGGGTGGGCTGAAGCTTTCTTT. Its translation is CASSYLGWAEAFF.

The CDR3 DNA reads TGTGCCAGCAGCCCTGCGGGGGGCGCTGCCTATGGCTACACCTTC. As protein: CASSPAGGAAYGYTF. V gene TRBV28 combines with J gene TRBJ1-2; tentatively, D is TRBD1 (6 bases). Germline values: CDR1 MDHEN, CDR2 SYDVKM. Trimming removed 6 bases from V and 4 bases from J, with 18 bases in between. The CDR3 loop spans 15 amino acids.

The J gene is TRBJ2-1, the V gene TRBV11-2, with a tentative D call TRBD2 (6 bases). V lost 1 base and J 4 bases, leaving 11 bases between the germline ends. This CDR3 is 15 amino acids long. Per germline, CDR1 SGHAT and CDR2 FQNNGV. This CDR3 is CASSLVADPYNEQFF. The CDR3 region has the DNA TGTGCCAGCAGCTTAGTAGCGGACCCTTACAATGAGCAGTTCTTC.

V gene TRBV28 combines with J gene TRBJ1-2, with 7 positions matching TRBD1. Germline V gene sequence: CDR1 MDHEN, CDR2 SYDVKM. The CDR3 runs 15 residues. Unmatched junction bases numbered 6, after V lost 5 bases and J lost 0 bases. The DNA of the CDR3 is TGTGCCAGCAGTGCAACAGGGGTCGCTAACTATGGCTACACCTTC. Translating it yields CASSATGVANYGYTF.

This sequence joins TRBV25-1 and TRBJ2-6; tentatively, D is TRBD2 (7 bases). Germline assignment: CDR1 MGHDK and CDR2 SYGVNS. This CDR3 spans 16 amino acids. V lost 3 bases and J lost 4, with 13 bases in between. The CDR3 sequence is CASSDGGARGANVLTF. In DNA form, the CDR3 reads TGTGCCAGCAGTGATGGGGGGGCGCGAGGGGCCAACGTCCTGACTTTC.

The rearrangement uses TRBV7-3 and TRBJ1-1; D gene unclear. There are 15 residues in the CDR3. V was shortened by 3 bases and J by 1 base, with 12 bases between the two germline ends. The V gene's germline CDR1 is SGHTA and CDR2 FQGTGA. The CDR3 sequence is CASSFTLPPNTEAFF. The CDR3 DNA is TGTGCCAGCAGCTTTACACTCCCACCGAACACTGAAGCTTTCTTT.